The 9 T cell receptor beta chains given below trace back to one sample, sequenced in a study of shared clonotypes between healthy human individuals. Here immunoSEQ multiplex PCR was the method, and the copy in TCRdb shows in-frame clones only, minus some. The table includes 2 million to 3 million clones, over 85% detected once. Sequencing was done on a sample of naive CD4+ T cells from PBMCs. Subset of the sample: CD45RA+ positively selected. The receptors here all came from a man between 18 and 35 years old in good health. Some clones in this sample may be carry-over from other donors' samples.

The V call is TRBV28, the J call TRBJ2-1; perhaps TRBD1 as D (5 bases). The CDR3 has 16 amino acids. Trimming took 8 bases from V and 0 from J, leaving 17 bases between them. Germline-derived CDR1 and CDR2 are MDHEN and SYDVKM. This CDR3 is CASRTLRGISYNEQFF. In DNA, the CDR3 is TGTGCCAGCCGAACCCTTAGGGGTATCTCCTACAATGAGCAGTTCTTC.

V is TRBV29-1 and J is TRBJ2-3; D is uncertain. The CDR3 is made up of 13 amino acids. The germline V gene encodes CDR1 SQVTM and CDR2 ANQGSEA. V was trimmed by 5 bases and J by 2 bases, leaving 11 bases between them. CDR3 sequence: CSVFDQFTDTQYF. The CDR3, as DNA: TGCAGCGTTTTCGATCAGTTCACAGATACGCAGTATTTT.

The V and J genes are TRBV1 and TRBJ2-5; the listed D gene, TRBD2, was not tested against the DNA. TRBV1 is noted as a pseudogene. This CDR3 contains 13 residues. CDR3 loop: CTRGSGRSETQYF. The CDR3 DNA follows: TGCACCAGGGGGAGCGGGAGGTCGGAGACCCAGTACTTC.

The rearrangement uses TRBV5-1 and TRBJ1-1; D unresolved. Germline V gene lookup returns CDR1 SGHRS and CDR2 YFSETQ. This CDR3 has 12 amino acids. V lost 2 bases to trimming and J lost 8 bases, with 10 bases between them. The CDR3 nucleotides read TGCGCCAGCAGCTTCACCGGCGGGGAAGCTTTCTTT. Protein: CASSFTGGEAFF.

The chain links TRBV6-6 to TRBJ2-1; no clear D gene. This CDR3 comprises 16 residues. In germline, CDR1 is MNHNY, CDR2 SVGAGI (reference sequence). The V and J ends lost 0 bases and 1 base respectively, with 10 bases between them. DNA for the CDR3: TGTGCCAGCAGTTACTCGAGTCCGTGGTCCTACAATGAGCAGTTCTTC. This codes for CASSYSSPWSYNEQFF.

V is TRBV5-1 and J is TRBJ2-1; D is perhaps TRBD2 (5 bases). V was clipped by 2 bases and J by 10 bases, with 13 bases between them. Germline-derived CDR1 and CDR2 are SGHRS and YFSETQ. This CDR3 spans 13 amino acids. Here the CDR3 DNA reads TGCGCCAGCAGCTTCCACGAACGAGGGGAGCAGTTCTTC. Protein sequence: CASSFHERGEQFF.

CDR3 sequence: CASRPGTLSYNEQFF. In nucleotides, the CDR3 is TGCGCCAGCAGGCCCGGGACGCTCTCCTACAATGAGCAGTTCTTC. The rearrangement links TRBV5-1 to TRBJ2-1, with D possibly called TRBD1 or TRBD2 (5 bases each). Germline assignment: CDR1 SGHRS and CDR2 YFSETQ. Trimming left V 5 bases short and J 0 bases short, with 12 bases between. The CDR3 is 15 amino acids.

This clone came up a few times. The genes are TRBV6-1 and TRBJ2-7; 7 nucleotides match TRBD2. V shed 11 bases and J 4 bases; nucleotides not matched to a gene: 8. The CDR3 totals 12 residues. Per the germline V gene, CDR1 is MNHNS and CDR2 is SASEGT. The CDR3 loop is CAGGGRTYEQYF. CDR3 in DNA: TGTGCCGGGGGGGGACGGACATACGAGCAGTACTTC.

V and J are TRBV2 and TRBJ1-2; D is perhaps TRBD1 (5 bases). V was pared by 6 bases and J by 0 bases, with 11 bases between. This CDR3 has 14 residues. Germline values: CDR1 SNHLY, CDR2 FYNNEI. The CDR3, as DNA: TGTGCCAGCAGCAGGGCTGCGGCTAACTATGGCTACACCTTC. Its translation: CASSRAAANYGYTF.